This T cell receptor beta chain was captured in a study of early T cells in non-severe SARS-CoV-2 infection. Across the study: Unsorted whole blood bulk RNA was sequenced, with unpaired chains.

This CDR3 has 13 amino acids. Germline assignment: CDR1 DFQATT and CDR2 SNEGSKA (reference sequence). The V and J ends lost 1 base and 5 bases respectively, with 11 bases between them. This clonotype was observed a handful of times. Separate cDNA molecules each had unique molecular identifiers attached to them. TCRdb called the 5' RACE reads again in MiXCR, with one record for every CDR3 protein. Altogether 80,000 to 95,000 distinct CDR3 sequences are present, over 15% being singletons, with the ten largest covering just over 5%. V and J are TRBV20-1 and TRBJ2-5; D not certain. Source: whole blood, taken at baseline. The receptor's source is an adult who was a healthcare worker with PCR-confirmed SARS-CoV-2 infection or an uninfected control (not recorded which). In DNA, the CDR3 is TGCAGTGCTAGAGCTTCAATGGGGGAGACCCAGTACTTC. Amino acid sequence: CSARASMGETQYF.